The subject of this entry is one T cell receptor beta chain. The antigen is not known. Repertoires were generated with immunoSEQ multiplex PCR, while TCRdb's copy carries only in-frame clones and drops some. The sample consists of approximately 60,000 clones, around 90% of them appearing once. These data originate in a study of cytomegalovirus exposure and HLA in healthy donors. Study-level points and caveats: Reports described diagnosis of cytomegalovirus status by the classifier as highly specific and sensitive. First-cohort TCR clusters tended to co-occur in the roughly 130 validation repertoires, a later analysis found. The study labeled more than 150 TCR beta chains cytomegalovirus-associated.

Trimming took 4 bases from V and 9 from J; bases not matched to a gene: 6. CDR1 is SGHRS and CDR2 is YFSETQ in the germline V gene. The CDR3 length is 12 residues. The clonotype was recovered from a woman between 18 and 29 years old in good health and CMV-seronegative. Sequenced input: PBMCs. The chain is built from TRBV5-1 and TRBJ1-2; TRBD1 matches 7 bases. The CDR3: CASSAEQGSYTF. The CDR3 region has the DNA TGCGCCAGCAGCGCAGAACAGGGGAGCTACACCTTC. Complete variable domain (other parts from reference TRBV5-1 and TRBJ1-2): KAGVTQTPRYLIKTRGQQVTLSCSPISGHRSVSWYQQTPGQGLQFLFEYFSETQRNKGNFPGRFSGRQFSNSRSEMNVSTLELGDSALYLCASSAEQGSYTFGSGTRLTVV.